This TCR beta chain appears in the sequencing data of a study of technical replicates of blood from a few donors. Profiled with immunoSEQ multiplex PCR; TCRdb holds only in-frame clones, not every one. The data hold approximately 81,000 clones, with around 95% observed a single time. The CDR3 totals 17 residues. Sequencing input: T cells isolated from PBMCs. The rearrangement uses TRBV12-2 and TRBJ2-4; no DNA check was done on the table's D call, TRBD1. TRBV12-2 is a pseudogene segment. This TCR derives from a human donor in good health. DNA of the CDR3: TGTGCAAGTCGCCCTACAGCGGACAGGGGGCAATTGAACATTCAGTACTTC. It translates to CASRPTADRGQLNIQYF.